The 7 T cell receptor beta chains reported below all come from one sample, sequenced in a study of blood T cell repertoires in COVID-19. Assay: immunoSEQ multiplex PCR; the TCRdb copy retains only in-frame clones and omits some. This table has 150,000 to 200,000 clones, 88% appearing once. The sequenced material came from PBMCs or T cells enriched from blood (not recorded which). The receptor source for this set is a woman aged 18 to 35 who had recovered from COVID-19.

This clone showed up just a few times. J is TRBJ2-1 and V is TRBV5-1, with 8 bases aligning to TRBD1. CDR1 and CDR2 (germline): SGHRS, YFSETQ. The CDR3 spans 14 residues. V gave up 6 bases and J gave up 3 bases; unmatched junction bases: 5. CDR3 nucleotides: TGCGCCAGCACCACGGGACAGGACTACAATGAGCAGTTCTTC. Translated: CASTTGQDYNEQFF.

The chain recombines TRBV10-3 with TRBJ1-1; possible D gene TRBD1, 5 bases. Trimming took off 3 bases at V and 4 bases at J, with 15 bases between the two ends. The CDR3 totals 15 residues. Germline CDR1 reads ENHRY; CDR2 reads SYGVKD. CDR3 sequence (DNA): TGTGCCATCAGTGATCGGGGGGACGGGTCCACTGAAGCTTTCTTT. It codes for CAISDRGDGSTEAFF.

This clone turned up a few times. This chain uses TRBV5-1 with TRBJ2-7, with a tentative D call TRBD2 (6 bases). CDR1 is SGHRS, CDR2 YFSETQ, per germline. Between the trimmed V and J ends, which lost 1 base and 1 base, there was a span of 9 bases. This CDR3 has 14 residues. CDR3 bases: TGCGCCAGCAGCTTGTCACTAGCTTCCTACGAGCAGTACTTC. Encoded protein: CASSLSLASYEQYF.

V and J are TRBV12-1 and TRBJ2-1; the table names TRBD2, a call not compared with the DNA. TRBV12-1 is a pseudogene segment. CDR3 size: 16 residues. CDR3 DNA sequence: TGTGCCAGCAGCCCCAAGATCCTAGCGGAGTACAATGAGCAGTTCTTC. Encoded protein: CASSPKILAEYNEQFF.

The chain carries TRBV6-5 and TRBJ2-7; a weak D match, TRBD2 (5 bases). Germline loops: CDR1 MNHEY, CDR2 SVGAGI. Trimming shortened V by 3 bases and J by 2 bases, and 17 bases separated the two germline ends. The CDR3 has 16 amino acids. For the CDR3, the DNA is TGTGCCAGCAGTTATCAAGCTAGCAGGATTACCTACGAGCAGTACTTC. Protein product: CASSYQASRITYEQYF.

This sequence joins TRBV28 and TRBJ2-5, with D possibly TRBD1 on 6 matching bases. Trimming cost V 5 bases and J 0 bases, with 16 bases left between them. The CDR3 has 16 residues. Germline CDR1 MDHEN, CDR2 SYDVKM. The CDR3 loop reads CASSHFQGNYQETQYF. CDR3 bases: TGTGCCAGCAGTCATTTTCAGGGGAACTACCAAGAGACCCAGTACTTC.

The chain uses TRBV27 and TRBJ1-4; 9 bases line up with TRBD1. The CDR3 spans 15 residues. Germline V gene data show CDR1 as MNHEY and CDR2 as SMNVEV (reference sequence). Trimming cost V 2 bases and J 7 bases; bases outside gene matches: 5. Here the CDR3 DNA reads TGTGCCAGCAGTTTACGCGGGACAGGGCTTGAAAAACTGTTTTTT. As protein: CASSLRGTGLEKLFF.